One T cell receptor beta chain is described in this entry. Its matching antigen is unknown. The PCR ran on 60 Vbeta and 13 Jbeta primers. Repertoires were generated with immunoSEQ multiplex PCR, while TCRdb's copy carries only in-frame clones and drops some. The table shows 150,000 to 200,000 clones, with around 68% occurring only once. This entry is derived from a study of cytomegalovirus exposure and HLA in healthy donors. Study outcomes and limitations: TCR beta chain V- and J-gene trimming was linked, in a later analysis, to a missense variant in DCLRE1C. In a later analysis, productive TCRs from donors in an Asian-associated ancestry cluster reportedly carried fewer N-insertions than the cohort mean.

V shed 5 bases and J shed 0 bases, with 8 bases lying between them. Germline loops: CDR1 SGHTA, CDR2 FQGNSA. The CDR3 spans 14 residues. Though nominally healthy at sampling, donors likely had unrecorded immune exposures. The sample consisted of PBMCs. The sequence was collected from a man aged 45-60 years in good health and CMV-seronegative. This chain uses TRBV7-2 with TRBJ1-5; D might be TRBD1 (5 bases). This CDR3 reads CASSRDFSNQPQHF. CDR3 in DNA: TGTGCCAGCAGCCGGGACTTTAGCAATCAGCCCCAGCATTTT.